This record concerns one T cell receptor beta chain sequence. As processed by the authors: Amplification with reference gene primers provided the estimates of nucleated cell counts. The data were produced by immunoSEQ multiplex PCR, yet TCRdb's version contains in-frame clones alone and is incomplete. V, J and clone size reflect that table, while D and trimming were determined from the DNA. The table includes about 49,000 clones, about 89% detected once. The data stem from a study of blood T cell repertoires in COVID-19. Overall study: The United States, Italy and Spain were the sources of the acute and convalescent COVID-19 samples. In each case, the material was cDNA or gDNA derived from T cells, B-cell-depleted T cells, or PBMCs.

The CDR3 length is 14 residues. V was pared by 7 bases and J by 3 bases, with 8 bases of the junction left unmatched. Germline V CDR1 and CDR2: MNHEY, SVGAGI. The sequenced material came from peripheral blood. The receptor was derived from a human donor in a cohort sampled during active COVID-19. V is TRBV6-5 and J is TRBJ2-5, with TRBD1 identical over 7 bases. The CDR3 loop reads CASNIRQGKETQYF. CDR3 DNA: TGTGCCAGCAATATCCGACAGGGTAAAGAGACCCAGTACTTC.